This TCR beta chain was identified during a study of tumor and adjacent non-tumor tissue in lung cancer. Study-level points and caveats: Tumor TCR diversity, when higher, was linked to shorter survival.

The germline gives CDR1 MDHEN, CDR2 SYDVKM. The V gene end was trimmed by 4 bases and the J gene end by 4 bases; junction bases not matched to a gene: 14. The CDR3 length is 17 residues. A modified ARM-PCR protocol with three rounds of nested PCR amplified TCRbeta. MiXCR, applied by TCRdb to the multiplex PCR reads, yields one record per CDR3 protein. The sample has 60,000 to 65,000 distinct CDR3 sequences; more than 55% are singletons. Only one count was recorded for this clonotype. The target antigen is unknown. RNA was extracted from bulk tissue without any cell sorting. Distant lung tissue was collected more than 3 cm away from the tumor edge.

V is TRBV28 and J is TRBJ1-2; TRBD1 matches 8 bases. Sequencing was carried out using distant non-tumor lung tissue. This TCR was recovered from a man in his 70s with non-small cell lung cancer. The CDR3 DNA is TGTGCCAGCAGTTCTCCGGGACAGGCGGCTTATCCCTATGGCTACACCTTC. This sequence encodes CASSSPGQAAYPYGYTF.